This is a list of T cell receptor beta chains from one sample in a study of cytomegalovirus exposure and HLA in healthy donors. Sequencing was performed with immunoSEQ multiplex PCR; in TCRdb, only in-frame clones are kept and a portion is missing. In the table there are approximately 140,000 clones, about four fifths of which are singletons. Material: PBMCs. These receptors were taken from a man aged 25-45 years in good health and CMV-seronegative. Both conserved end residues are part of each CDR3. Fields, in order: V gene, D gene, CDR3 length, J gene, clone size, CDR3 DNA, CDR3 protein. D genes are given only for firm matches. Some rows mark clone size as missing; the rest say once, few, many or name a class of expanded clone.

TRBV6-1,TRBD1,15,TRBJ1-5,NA,TGTGCCAGCAGTGAAGGGGACAGGGATCAGCCTGCCCAGCATTTT,CASSEGDRDQPAQHF
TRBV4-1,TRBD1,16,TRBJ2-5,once,TGCGCCAGCAGCCAGACAGGGCCTTTTTCCGTGGAGACCCAGTACTTC,CASSQTGPFSVETQYF
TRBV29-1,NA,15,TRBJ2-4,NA,TGCAGCGTTGAAGGACGACATGGAGCCAAAAACATTCAGTACTTC,CSVEGRHGAKNIQYF
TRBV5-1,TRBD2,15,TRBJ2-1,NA,TGCGCCAGCAGCTTCGGACTAGCGCGGGTTAATGAGCAGTTCTTC,CASSFGLARVNEQFF
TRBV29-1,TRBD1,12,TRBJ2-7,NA,TGCAGCGGCCCTCCAGGGGGCGTCGAGCAGTACTTC,CSGPPGGVEQYF
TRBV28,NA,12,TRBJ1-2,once,TGTGCCAGCAGACCGACCCCGGGGGGCTACACCTTC,CASRPTPGGYTF
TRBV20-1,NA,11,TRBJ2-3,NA,TGCAGTTGGGGGAGGACAGATACGCAGTATTTT,CSWGRTDTQYF
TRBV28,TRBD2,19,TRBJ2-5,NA,TGTGCCAGCAGTTTCTACCCCGGTGGACTAGCGGGGGTCCAAGAGACCCAGTACTTC,CASSFYPGGLAGVQETQYF
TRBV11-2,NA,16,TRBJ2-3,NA,TGTGCCAGCAGCCTCCCGTCAGGCGACTACACAGATACGCAGTATTTT,CASSLPSGDYTDTQYF
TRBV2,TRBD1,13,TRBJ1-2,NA,TGTGCCAGCCTCCTGACAGGGGGGGCTGGCTACACCTTC,CASLLTGGAGYTF
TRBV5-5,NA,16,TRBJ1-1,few,TGTGCCAGCAGCCGACAAGGGTGGGGCTTGAACACTGAAGCTTTCTTT,CASSRQGWGLNTEAFF
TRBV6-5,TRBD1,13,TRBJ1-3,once,TGTGCCACCCAGACAGGGGCTGGAAACACCATATATTTT,CATQTGAGNTIYF
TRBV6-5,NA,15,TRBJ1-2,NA,TGTGCCAGCAGCCCGGGGGGGCCCCCGCGCTATGGCTACACCTTC,CASSPGGPPRYGYTF
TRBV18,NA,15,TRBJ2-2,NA,TGTGCCAGCTCACCCCCCGGGACATACACCGGGGAGCTGTTTTTT,CASSPPGTYTGELFF
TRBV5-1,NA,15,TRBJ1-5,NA,TGCGCCAGCAGCTTGGAAGGAGGAGGCAATCAGCCCCAGCATTTT,CASSLEGGGNQPQHF
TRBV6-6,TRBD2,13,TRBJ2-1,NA,TGTGCCAGCCGACTAGCGGGTAATTATGAGCAGTTCTTC,CASRLAGNYEQFF
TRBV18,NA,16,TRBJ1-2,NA,TGTGCCAGCTCCTCGGACAGTCTACGAGCTAACTATGGCTACACCTTC,CASSSDSLRANYGYTF
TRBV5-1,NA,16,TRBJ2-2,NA,TGCGCCAGCAGCTTGGTGGGACAAACGAACACCGGGGAGCTGTTTTTT,CASSLVGQTNTGELFF
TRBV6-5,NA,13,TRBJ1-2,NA,TGTGCCAGCAGTCTATCGACGTCGGGGGGCTACCCCTTC,CASSLSTSGGYPF
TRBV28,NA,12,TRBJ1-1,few,TGTGCCAGCAGTTTAACGGGAACTGAAGCTTTCTTT,CASSLTGTEAFF
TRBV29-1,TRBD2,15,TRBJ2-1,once,TGCAGCGGGGGGACTAGCGGGGGGGCTGTGGATGAGCAGTTCTTC,CSGGTSGGAVDEQFF
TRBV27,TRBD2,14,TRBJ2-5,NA,TGTGCCAGCAGGAGTTGGCGGGAGCTAGAGACCCAGTACTTC,CASRSWRELETQYF
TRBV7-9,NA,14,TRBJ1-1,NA,TGTGCCAGCAGCTTGTTAGAAATGAGTCTTGAAGCTTTCTTT,CASSLLEMSLEAFF
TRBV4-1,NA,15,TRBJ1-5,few,TGCGCCAGCAGCCTAAGGGAGTCGAGCAATCAGCCCCAGCATTTT,CASSLRESSNQPQHF
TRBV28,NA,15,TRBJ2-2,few,TGTGCCAGCAGTTTAAACGGACAGTACACCGGGGAGCTGTTTTTT,CASSLNGQYTGELFF
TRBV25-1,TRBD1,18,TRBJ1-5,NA,TGTGCCAGCAGACCTCCTTGGGACAGCGTCTATAGCAATCAGCCCCAGCATTTT,CASRPPWDSVYSNQPQHF
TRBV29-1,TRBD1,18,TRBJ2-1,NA,TGCAGCGTTACCCCCGGGCCAGACAGGGTATCAACCTACAATGAGCAGTTCTTC,CSVTPGPDRVSTYNEQFF
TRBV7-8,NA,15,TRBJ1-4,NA,TGTGCCAGCAGCTTACAGGGTTTATCGGGTGAAAAACTGTTTTTT,CASSLQGLSGEKLFF
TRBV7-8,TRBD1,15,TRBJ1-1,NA,TGTGCCAGCAGCCCGCATAGGGACAGGAACACTGAAGCTTTCTTT,CASSPHRDRNTEAFF
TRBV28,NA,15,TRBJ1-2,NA,TGTGCCAGCAAGAAAGGCACAAAGGGGCTGGATGGCTACACCTTC,CASKKGTKGLDGYTF
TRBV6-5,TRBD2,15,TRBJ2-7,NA,TGTGCCAGCAGTGTTAGCGGGGAAAACTACTACGAGCAGTACTTC,CASSVSGENYYEQYF
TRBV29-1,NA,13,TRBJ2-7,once,TGCAGCACCGCCCAGGGCCGCTCCTACGAGCAGTACTTC,CSTAQGRSYEQYF
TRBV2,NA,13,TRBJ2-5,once,TGTGCCAGCAGTCGAAACGGGAAAGAGACCCAGTACTTC,CASSRNGKETQYF
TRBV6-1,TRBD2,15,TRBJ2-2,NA,TGTGCCAGCAGTGCGGGCGGGGGAAACACCGGGGAGCTGTTTTTT,CASSAGGGNTGELFF
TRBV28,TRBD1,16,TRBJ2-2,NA,TGTGCCAGCAGTTCACGGACAGGGGGGAACACCGGGGAGCTGTTTTTT,CASSSRTGGNTGELFF
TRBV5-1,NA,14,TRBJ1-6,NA,TGCGCCAGCAAAAGGGAGGGGTTACATTCACCCCTCCACTTT,CASKREGLHSPLHF
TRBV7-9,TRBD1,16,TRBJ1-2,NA,TGTGCCAGCAGCCCACGAACGGGACAGGAGAAATCTGGCTACACCTTC,CASSPRTGQEKSGYTF
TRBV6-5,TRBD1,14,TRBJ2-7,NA,TGTGCCAGCAGCTGGGGACAGGGGGCCTACGAGCAGTACTTC,CASSWGQGAYEQYF
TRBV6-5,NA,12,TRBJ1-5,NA,TGTGCCAGCAGGGGAGGCAATCAGCCCCAGCATTTT,CASRGGNQPQHF
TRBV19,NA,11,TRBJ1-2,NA,TGTGCCAGTACCGACAGGTTGAGCTACCCCTTC,CASTDRLSYPF
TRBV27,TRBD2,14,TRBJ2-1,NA,TGTGCCAGCAGTCTAGCGGGGGGCTACAATGAGCAGTTCTTC,CASSLAGGYNEQFF
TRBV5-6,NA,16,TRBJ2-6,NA,TGTGCCAGCAGCTTGGGCCTCGGGTCTGGGGCCAACGTCCTGACTTTC,CASSLGLGSGANVLTF
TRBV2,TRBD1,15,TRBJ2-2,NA,TGTGCCAGCAGGCCACCGGGACAGTACACCGGGGAGCTGTTTTTT,CASRPPGQYTGELFF
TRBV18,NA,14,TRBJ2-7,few,TGTGCCAGCTCACCCGGCCCAGGTACCTACGAGCAGTACTTC,CASSPGPGTYEQYF
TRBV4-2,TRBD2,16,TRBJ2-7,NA,TGTGCCAGCAGCCAAGATAATAGCGGGAGCTCCTACGAGCAGTACTTC,CASSQDNSGSSYEQYF
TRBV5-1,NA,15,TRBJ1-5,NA,TGCGCCAGCAGCTTGGGGGGAGATAGCAATCAGCCCCAGCATTTT,CASSLGGDSNQPQHF
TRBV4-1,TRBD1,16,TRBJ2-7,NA,TGCGCCAGCAGCCAAATATCCGGGACAGGAGACTACGAGCAGTACTTC,CASSQISGTGDYEQYF